The 12 T cell receptor beta chains reported below all come from one sample, sequenced in a study of T cell clusters in autoimmune cytopenias. Each sample's input was roughly 270 ng genomic DNA, 30,000 to 45,000 genome equivalents. One tube held mixed TRB-A and TRB-B primer pools for touch-down PCR. TCRdb re-called the multiplex PCR reads; one entry per CDR3 protein, DNA not given. The specimen's table records several thousand distinct CDR3 sequences. The sequenced material came from peripheral blood. All receptors derive from a human donor with an autoimmune cytopenia or autoimmune hepatitis (not recorded which).

The gene calls are TRBV27 and TRBJ2-1; TCRdb outputs TRBD1, but without DNA this stays unchecked. The germline CDR1 and CDR2 sequences are MNHEY and SMNVEV (reference sequence). The CDR3 loop spans 13 amino acids. The CDR3 region is CASSIQGANEQFF.

This clonotype is deemed medium-sized (0.01 to 0.1%) by its frequency. This chain's CDR3 is CASSIGRTANEAFF. The chain recombines TRBV19 with TRBJ1-1; the D call from TCRdb, TRBD1, cannot be confirmed without DNA. Per germline, CDR1 LNHDA and CDR2 SQIVND (reference sequence). CDR3 length equals 14 residues.

In terms of frequency, this clonotype is medium-sized (0.01 to 0.1%). CDR3 sequence: CASSIAGASYEQYF. The V call is TRBV19, the J call TRBJ2-7; as DNA is missing, the TRBD1 call by TCRdb cannot be tested. This CDR3 is 14 amino acids long. CDR1 and CDR2 (germline): LNHDA, SQIVND (reference sequence).

The rearrangement joins TRBV6-6 to TRBJ2-7; without DNA, the TCRdb call of TRBD2 cannot be checked. Germline lookup yields CDR1 MNHNY and CDR2 SVGAGI (reference sequence). CDR3 size: 15 residues. The CDR3 sequence: CASSYPSGTMDEQYF.

By frequency, this clonotype is medium-sized. The rearrangement uses TRBV27 and TRBJ2-3. The germline V gene encodes CDR1 MNHEY and CDR2 SMNVEV (reference sequence). This CDR3 has 14 amino acids. This chain's CDR3 is CASSWVYPPDTQYF.

The rearrangement links TRBV20-1 to TRBJ1-1. CDR3 length equals 14 residues. Germline lookup yields CDR1 DFQATT and CDR2 SNEGSKA (reference sequence). CDR3: CSARGAPENTEAFF.

The chain links TRBV20-1 to TRBJ2-2; absent DNA, TCRdb's TRBD1 call cannot be checked. CDR1 is DFQATT and CDR2 is SNEGSKA in the germline V gene (reference sequence). The CDR3 runs 15 residues. CDR3 region: CSAREGGADTGELFF.

The J gene is TRBJ1-6, the V gene TRBV28; the D call from TCRdb, TRBD1, cannot be confirmed without DNA. The CDR3 sequence is 16 residues long. Germline CDR1 reads MDHEN; CDR2 reads SYDVKM. The CDR3 protein is CASSPLDRGFNSPLHF.

J is TRBJ1-2 and V is TRBV4-2; TCRdb's D call of TRBD1 is untestable without DNA. The CDR3 contains 13 residues. Germline CDR1 is LGHNA and CDR2 is YNFKEQ. The CDR3: CASSQDWGNGYTF.

The rearrangement uses TRBV21-1 and TRBJ1-2. TRBV21-1 is assigned pseudogene status. This CDR3 spans 14 amino acids. CDR3 region: CVSALWDFIYGYTF.

The chain couples TRBV29-1 to TRBJ2-3; TCRdb's D gene call, TRBD2, goes unchecked for lack of DNA. This CDR3 is 17 amino acids long. Germline V lookup: CDR1 SQVTM, CDR2 ANQGSEA. The CDR3: CSVKTSGRTTSTDTQYF.

Considering frequency, this clonotype is medium-sized. This chain links TRBV19 with TRBJ2-1. Germline V gene data show CDR1 as LNHDA and CDR2 as SQIVND (reference sequence). The CDR3 is made up of 13 amino acids. CDR3 loop: CASSIAVDNEQFF.